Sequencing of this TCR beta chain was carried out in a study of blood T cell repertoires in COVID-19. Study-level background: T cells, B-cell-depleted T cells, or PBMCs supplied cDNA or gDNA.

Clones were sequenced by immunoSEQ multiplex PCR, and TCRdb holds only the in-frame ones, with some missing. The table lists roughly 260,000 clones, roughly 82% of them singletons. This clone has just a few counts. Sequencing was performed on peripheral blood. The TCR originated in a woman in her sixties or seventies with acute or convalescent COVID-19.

CDR3 DNA sequence: TGTGCCAGCAGCTTGAGGGGTTCGGGCTATGGCTACACCTTC. Encoded protein: CASSLRGSGYGYTF. V is TRBV5-6 and J is TRBJ1-2; D might be TRBD1 (5 bases). Germline loops: CDR1 SGHDT, CDR2 YYEEEE. The CDR3 contains 14 residues. Trimming stripped 1 base from V and 4 bases from J, with 11 bases between.